This note documents a single TCR beta chain sequence. No antigen is known for it. This sample is part of a study of T cell responses to AZD1222 COVID-19 vaccine. The study, taken as a whole, reports: Scientists sampled the repertoires only once the peak T cell response had passed. Mostly white British, mostly female donors; authors suggested clonal diversity may be underestimated. Unmutated variant regions are reportedly targeted by nearly half of spike-specific TCRs.

Sequencing used immunoSEQ multiplex PCR; TCRdb keeps in-frame clones, though not all of them. The sample includes some 130,000 clones, about 90% of them seen just once. The germline V gene encodes CDR1 LGHDT and CDR2 YNNKEL (reference sequence). This CDR3 comprises 12 residues. The germline V and J ends were trimmed by 3 bases and 8 bases, with 10 bases remaining between them. The chain uses TRBV3-1 (or the pseudogene TRBV3-2) and TRBJ1-2, with D possibly being TRBD1 (5 bases). This clonotype was obtained from an adult who received the AZD1222 COVID-19 vaccine. The input for sequencing was peripheral blood, taken 28 days after the second AZD1222 dose. The CDR3 is CASSQRGRGYTF. CDR3 DNA sequence: TGTGCCAGCAGCCAGAGGGGCAGGGGCTACACCTTC.